Listed below are T cell receptor beta chains from one sample, sequenced in a study of cytomegalovirus exposure and HLA in healthy donors. Produced via immunoSEQ multiplex PCR; TCRdb's table is partial and in-frame only. The data contain under 200,000 clones, 68% of them singletons. Sequencing was performed on PBMCs. Every receptor here comes from a man in his forties or fifties in good health and CMV-seronegative. CDR3s leave out the opening cysteine and the closing phenylalanine or tryptophan. A D gene is named only where the DNA matches it firmly. Rows may omit the clone size; those that give it use once, few, many or a size class.

len,abundance,v_gene,j_gene,d_gene,CDR3aa
12,few,TRBV15,TRBJ1-2,TRBD1,ATSPGQGRGGYT
13,.,TRBV2,TRBJ1-6,.,ASMMEQLGNSPLH
12,.,TRBV6-5,TRBJ2-7,.,ASSYSMRSHEQY
10,.,TRBV6-5,TRBJ1-1,TRBD1,ASSYRDREAF
12,.,TRBV19,TRBJ2-7,TRBD2,ASTSVGGGYEQY
12,once,TRBV7-8,TRBJ2-1,.,ASSLVVRFHEQF
13,.,TRBV9,TRBJ2-3,TRBD2,ASSAGRGAPDTQY
9,.,TRBV28,TRBJ2-1,.,ASSFTTEQF
13,few,TRBV28,TRBJ1-4,.,ASREEDRHSEKLF
13,few,TRBV5-1,.,TRBD1,ASSLDRGPTYEQY
13,.,TRBV6-5,TRBJ1-5,TRBD1,ASRPDRGGNQPQH
12,.,TRBV27,.,TRBD1,ASKPWTGYHEQY
14,few,TRBV7-2,TRBJ1-5,.,ASSSSEARSNQPQH
12,.,TRBV7-3,TRBJ2-5,TRBD2,ASSLSGGLGTQY
10,.,TRBV10-2,TRBJ2-1,.,ASRVPYNEQF
13,.,TRBV2,TRBJ1-4,.,ASSEESGGWEKLF
12,few,TRBV11-2,TRBJ1-2,.,ASSLVGAGSGYT
12,.,TRBV28,TRBJ1-1,.,ASSFQGRNTEAF
12,once,TRBV25-1,TRBJ2-3,.,ASSRPGVTDTQY
13,.,TRBV7-3,TRBJ1-6,TRBD1,ASSLGQGANSPLH
16,.,TRBV5-6,TRBJ2-7,TRBD1,ASSGYPRGGTGVYEQY
15,.,TRBV2,TRBJ2-2,.,ASSEPDPRRDTGELF
13,.,TRBV28,TRBJ1-4,TRBD1,ASSPSGTGDEKLF
10,.,TRBV5-1,TRBJ2-2,.,ASTQGTGELF
15,.,TRBV18,TRBJ1-2,TRBD1,ASSAGTGAFFNYGYT
9,once,TRBV2,TRBJ2-2,.,ASSKAGELS
15,.,TRBV4-2,TRBJ2-3,.,ASSQDDPGGTPYTQY
10,.,TRBV29-1,TRBJ2-3,.,SVEQYTDTQY
14,.,TRBV7-9,TRBJ1-2,TRBD1,ASSLLTGGAAYGYT
12,.,TRBV18,TRBJ2-1,.,ASFPGSSYNEQF